Listed below are T cell receptor beta chains from one sample, sequenced in a study of response to subunit inactivated influenza vaccine. TCRdb re-derived calls from the RT-PCR reads in MiXCR, one entry per CDR3 protein. The data hold 550,000 to 800,000 distinct CDR3 sequences, with approximately 14% observed a single time. The sequences come from PBMCs from blood, collected 11 to 12 days after vaccination. The receptors derive from a man aged 45-65 years who received an inactivated influenza vaccine. CDR3s include the opening cysteine and the closing phenylalanine or tryptophan. A D gene is named only where the DNA matches it firmly. Size tells how often a clone was seen (once, few, many) or the class of an expanded clone, and some rows leave it out.

>.|TRBV29-1|TRBJ1-5|few
TGCAGCGTTGCCGATGGCAATCAGCCCCAGCATTTT
CSVADGNQPQHF
>.|TRBV12-3/TRBV12-4|TRBJ2-2|many
TGTGCCAGCAGTCCCCATGGACGTGCCGGGGAGCTGTTTTTT
CASSPHGRAGELFF
>.|TRBV10-3|TRBJ2-7|.
TGTGCCATCGCAGAGGACTCCCTCGAGCAGTACTTC
CAIAEDSLEQYF
>.|TRBV27|TRBJ1-4|.
TGTGCCAGCAGTTTGGTCGGTTGGACGGAGGTCGAAAAACTGTTTTTT
CASSLVGWTEVEKLFF
>TRBD1|TRBV28|TRBJ1-2|many
TGTGCCACGGGACAGGGATATAATAACTATGGCTACACCTTC
CATGQGYNNYGYTF
>.|TRBV23-1|TRBJ2-1|once
TGCGCCAGCGGGGGGCGTCTGTGGTACAATGAGCAGTTCTTC
CASGGRLWYNEQFF
>TRBD2|TRBV20-1|TRBJ2-7|many
TGCAGTGCTAGCGGGAGGGCAATAGGCTACGAGCAGTACTTC
CSASGRAIGYEQYF
>.|TRBV4-2|TRBJ2-3|few
TGTGCCAGCAGCCAAGAGGACTTCACAGATACGCAGTATTTT
CASSQEDFTDTQYF
>.|TRBV24-1|TRBJ2-5|few
TGTGCCACCAGTGCTCCGGGACTGGAAGAGACCCAGTACTTC
CATSAPGLEETQYF
>TRBD2|TRBV9|TRBJ2-1|many
TGTGCCAGCAGCGTAGTGGACGGGACTACCTACAATGAGCAGTTCTTC
CASSVVDGTTYNEQFF
>TRBD1|TRBV10-3|TRBJ2-3|.
TGTGCCATCAGTGGGGACAGGGTGGGCGATACGCAGTATTTT
CAISGDRVGDTQYF
>.|TRBV11-2|TRBJ2-3|.
TGTGCCAGCAGGGGTACTTGGGGGTTTAGCACAGATACGCAGTATTTT
CASRGTWGFSTDTQYF
>.|TRBV6-2/TRBV6-3|TRBJ2-3|few
TGTGCCAGCTGGGACTTAGGAGATACGCAGTATTTT
CASWDLGDTQYF
>TRBD2|TRBV3-1|TRBJ2-2|.
TGTGCCAGCAGCCTGGGACTAGCGGGAGGGCGTGTCGGGGAGCTGTTTTTT
CASSLGLAGGRVGELFF
>TRBD2|TRBV28|TRBJ2-7|few
TGTGCCAGCACTAGCGGGCAAACTTCATTGGGTTCCTACGAGCAGTACTTC
CASTSGQTSLGSYEQYF